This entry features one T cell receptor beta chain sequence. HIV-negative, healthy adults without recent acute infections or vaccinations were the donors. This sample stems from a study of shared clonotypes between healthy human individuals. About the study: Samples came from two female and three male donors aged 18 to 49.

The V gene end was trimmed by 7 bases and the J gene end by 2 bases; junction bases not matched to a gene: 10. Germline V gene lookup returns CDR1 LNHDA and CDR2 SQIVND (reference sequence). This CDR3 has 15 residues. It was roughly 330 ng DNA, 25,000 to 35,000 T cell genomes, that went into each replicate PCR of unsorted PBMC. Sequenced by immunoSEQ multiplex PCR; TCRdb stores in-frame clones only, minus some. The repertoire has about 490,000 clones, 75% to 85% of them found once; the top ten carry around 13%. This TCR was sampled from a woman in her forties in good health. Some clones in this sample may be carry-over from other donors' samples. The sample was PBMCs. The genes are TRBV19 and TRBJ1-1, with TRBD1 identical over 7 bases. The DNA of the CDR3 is TGTGCCAGTATCCTATCAGGGACAGAAAACACTGAAGCTTTCTTT. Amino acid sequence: CASILSGTENTEAFF.